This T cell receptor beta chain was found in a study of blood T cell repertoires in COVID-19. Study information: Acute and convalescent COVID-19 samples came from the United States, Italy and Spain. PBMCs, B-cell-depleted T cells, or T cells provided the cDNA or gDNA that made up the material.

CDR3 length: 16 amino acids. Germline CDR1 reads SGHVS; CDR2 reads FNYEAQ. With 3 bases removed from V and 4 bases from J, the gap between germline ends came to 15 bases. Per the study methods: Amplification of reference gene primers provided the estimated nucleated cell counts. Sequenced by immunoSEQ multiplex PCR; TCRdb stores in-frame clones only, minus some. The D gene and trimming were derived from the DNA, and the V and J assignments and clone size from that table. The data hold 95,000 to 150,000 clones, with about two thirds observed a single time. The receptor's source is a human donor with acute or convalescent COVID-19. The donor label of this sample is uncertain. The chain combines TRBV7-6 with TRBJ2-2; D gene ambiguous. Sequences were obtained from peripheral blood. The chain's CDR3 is CASSFRSATRTGELFF. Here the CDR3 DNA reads TGTGCCAGCAGCTTCCGAAGCGCGACCCGCACCGGGGAGCTGTTTTTT.